This T cell receptor (beta chain) was sequenced during a study of PD-L1 blockade in urothelial cancer. Study context: Dosed intravenously at 1,200 mg every 3 weeks, atezolizumab was initiated by patients at some point between 2012 and 2014. Twenty-five of 29 patients were males with bladder-origin urothelial cancer.

Clones were sequenced by immunoSEQ multiplex PCR, and TCRdb holds only the in-frame ones, with some missing. The repertoire consists of 98,000 or so clones, with 90% occurring once and the leading ten covering under 2%. The sample's time point: pretreatment peripheral blood. Pretreatment sampling and on-treatment sampling together yielded between 1 and 8 samples for each patient. V dropped 1 base and J dropped 5; count of bases not matched to a gene: 6. Germline V gene sequence: CDR1 MGHRA, CDR2 YSYEKL. The CDR3 length is 15 residues. The TCR originated in a man in his sixties with urothelial cancer. The chain employs TRBV4-1 and TRBJ2-5; TRBD2 matches 8 bases. The sample here was PBMCs, taken around atezolizumab (anti-PD-L1) treatment. The CDR3 DNA follows: TGCGCCAGCAGCCAAGGAGGCGGGAGGTGGGAGACCCAGTACTTC. This gives the protein CASSQGGGRWETQYF.